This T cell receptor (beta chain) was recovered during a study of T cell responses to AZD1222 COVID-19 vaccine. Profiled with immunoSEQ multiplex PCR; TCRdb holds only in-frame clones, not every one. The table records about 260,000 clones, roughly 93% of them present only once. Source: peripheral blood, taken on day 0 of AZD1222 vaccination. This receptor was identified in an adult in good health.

The CDR3 DNA reads as TGTGCCAGCAGAGGGCTCTCCGAGCAGTACTTC. Translated, it gives CASRGLSEQYF. The chain employs TRBV28 and TRBJ2-7; D remains unclear. The length of the CDR3 is 11 residues. Germline values: CDR1 MDHEN, CDR2 SYDVKM. The V and J ends lost 6 bases and 6 bases respectively, with 9 bases between them.